This is a list of T cell receptor beta chains from one sample in a study of T cell repertoires in cytomegalovirus infection. The antigens these receptors bind are not known. Each CDR3 protein gets one entry after TCRdb re-called the reads with MiXCR. The sample carries around 710,000 distinct CDR3 sequences, 29% recorded once. Sample: cultured CD8+ T cells from PBMCs, taken from culture after CMV antigen stimulation. All receptors come from a human donor in good health (CMV status not recorded). Some clones in this sample may be carry-over from other donors' samples. Both conserved end residues are part of each CDR3. A D gene is named only where the DNA matches it firmly. A row's size may be missing; if present it is once, few, many or a size class.

j_gene,abundance,v_gene,d_gene,len,CDR3aa,CDR3nt
TRBJ1-2,few,TRBV5-4,TRBD1,16,CASSLGQGAINYGYTF,TGTGCCAGCAGCCTGGGACAGGGGGCGATTAACTATGGCTACACCTTC
TRBJ1-2,many,TRBV12-3/TRBV12-4,.,15,CASSNQFVPGDGYTF,TGTGCCAGCAGTAACCAATTCGTGCCCGGAGATGGCTACACCTTC
TRBJ1-5,.,TRBV4-1,TRBD1,17,CASSQEPGQGGDQPQHF,TGCGCCAGCAGCCAAGAGCCGGGACAGGGAGGAGATCAGCCCCAGCATTTT
TRBJ2-7,.,TRBV4-1,.,13,CASSQLTSPEQYF,TGCGCCAGCAGCCAACTGACTAGTCCAGAGCAGTACTTC
TRBJ2-3,few,TRBV6-2/TRBV6-3,TRBD2,17,CASSYSILAGSTDTQYF,TGTGCCAGCAGTTACTCGATACTAGCGGGTAGCACAGATACGCAGTATTTT
TRBJ2-3,many,TRBV7-8,TRBD2,16,CASSPEGPGGADTQYF,TGTGCCAGCAGCCCGGAGGGTCCGGGGGGGGCAGATACGCAGTATTTT
TRBJ1-2,few,TRBV6-2/TRBV6-3,TRBD1,16,CASSYSKAGGDYGYTF,TGTGCCAGCAGTTACTCGAAGGCAGGGGGCGACTATGGCTACACCTTC
TRBJ1-1,few,TRBV6-2/TRBV6-3,.,16,CASSLVGTSMNTEAFF,TGTGCCAGCAGCTTAGTTGGGACGAGCATGAACACTGAAGCTTTCTTT
TRBJ2-1,.,TRBV4-1,TRBD2,15,CASSQDRTSGNEQFF,TGCGCCAGCAGCCAAGATAGGACTAGCGGTAATGAGCAGTTCTTC
TRBJ2-5,few,TRBV7-9,.,14,CASSLAADRETQYF,TGTGCCAGCAGCTTAGCAGCCGATAGAGAGACCCAGTACTTC
TRBJ2-2,.,TRBV29-1,.,17,CSVVWGPGTDSTGELFF,TGCAGCGTTGTTTGGGGGCCGGGGACGGACTCCACCGGGGAGCTGTTTTTT
TRBJ1-4,few,TRBV27,.,18,CASSLRIGRSLEDEKLFF,TGTGCCAGCAGTTTAAGGATAGGGAGATCGCTGGAGGATGAAAAACTGTTTTTT
TRBJ2-2,many,TRBV7-2,.,14,CASSPRGADGELFF,TGTGCCAGCAGCCCCAGAGGGGCGGACGGGGAGCTGTTTTTT
TRBJ1-2,many,TRBV7-2,.,16,CASSLDPGTAYGGYTF,TGTGCCAGCAGCTTGGACCCCGGGACGGCGTACGGTGGCTACACCTTC
TRBJ2-5,few,TRBV27,.,13,CASSLAAQGTQYF,TGTGCCAGCAGTTTGGCAGCCCAGGGGACCCAGTACTTC
TRBJ2-7,few,TRBV6-1,TRBD1,14,CASAPTGASYEQYF,TGTGCCAGTGCACCGACAGGGGCCTCCTACGAGCAGTACTTC
TRBJ1-6,.,TRBV6-5,.,15,CASSYGKIQNSPLHF,TGTGCCAGCAGTTACGGAAAGATCCAGAATTCACCCCTCCACTTT
TRBJ1-2,many,TRBV7-9,.,14,CASSRPGTGYGYTF,TGTGCCAGCAGCCGTCCCGGGACGGGCTATGGCTACACCTTC
TRBJ2-1,.,TRBV28,.,14,CASRNINPYNEQFF,TGTGCCAGTCGGAATATAAATCCTTACAATGAGCAGTTCTTC
TRBJ2-7,.,TRBV29-1,.,14,CSVEDRDTTYEQYF,TGCAGCGTTGAAGATCGGGACACCACCTACGAGCAGTACTTC
TRBJ1-2,.,TRBV25-1,.,16,CASTEDQDSLGYGYTF,TGTGCCAGCACCGAAGACCAGGACTCCTTGGGATATGGCTACACCTTC
TRBJ2-3,few,TRBV6-1,.,17,CASSEPGRFLGTDTQYF,TGTGCCAGCAGTGAACCGGGAAGGTTTCTCGGCACAGATACGCAGTATTTT
TRBJ2-1,few,TRBV25-1,.,14,CASSEHRGQDEQFF,TGTGCCAGCAGTGAGCATCGTGGTCAGGATGAGCAGTTCTTC
TRBJ1-1,.,TRBV5-8,TRBD1,14,CASSDQGASPEAFF,TGTGCCAGCAGCGATCAGGGGGCTAGTCCTGAAGCTTTCTTT